This T cell receptor beta chain was captured in a study of cytomegalovirus exposure and HLA in healthy donors. Trimming removed 0 bases at V and 5 bases at J, with 16 bases between. Per germline, CDR1 WSHSY and CDR2 SAAADI. CDR3 length: 16 residues. The study ran its PCR with 60 Vbeta and 13 Jbeta primers. The table came from immunoSEQ multiplex PCR; TCRdb's copy has only in-frame clones and leaves some out. The table has about 130,000 clones, around 85% seen once; the top ten hold 6.7%. In regard to this clone: Its antigen is as yet unknown.

Study-wide results and limits: Segments of the TCR beta V type were, in most cases, productive about 87% or about 30% of the time in an earlier analysis. Later, an analysis showed that TCR beta chains associated with HLA were more clonally expanded than others that were equally common. The study designated 150 or so TCR beta chains cytomegalovirus-associated.

The receptor comes from a woman under 40 in good health and CMV-seropositive. V usage is TRBV10-2 and J usage is TRBJ1-2; perhaps TRBD1 as D (5 bases). The sequenced sample was PBMCs. The CDR3 bases are TGCGCCAGCAGTGAGTCCCGCGGGACGGCCCGATATGGCTACACCTTC. This codes for CASSESRGTARYGYTF.